The rows below give T cell receptor beta chains drawn from one sample of a study of T cell responses to AZD1222 COVID-19 vaccine. This table comes from immunoSEQ multiplex PCR, and its TCRdb copy is limited to in-frame clones, with some not included. The sample lists some 140,000 clones; about 88% were seen once. Specimen: peripheral blood, collected on day 0 of AZD1222 vaccination. The receptors come from an adult in good health. The CDR3 runs from the conserved cysteine through the conserved F or W. Size tells how often a clone was seen (once, few, many) or the class of an expanded clone, and some rows leave it out.

clone size	V gene	J gene	CDR3 protein
NA	TRBV3-1/TRBV3-2	TRBJ2-1	CASSQLGGRDYNEQFF
NA	TRBV4-2	TRBJ1-5	CASSQGDRDSNQPQHF
NA	TRBV2	TRBJ1-2	CASRTSNYGYTF
NA	TRBV27	TRBJ2-7	CASSLGTGGHEQYF
NA	TRBV5-6	TRBJ2-1	CASSLVLGAEFF
NA	TRBV11-2	TRBJ2-5	CASSRGERGSETQYF
NA	TRBV19	TRBJ2-1	CASSIATGSYNEQFF
NA	TRBV7-8	TRBJ1-3	CASSSPGQGGGNTIYF
NA	TRBV7-9	TRBJ2-3	CASSSKRGGTDTQYF
NA	TRBV6-1	TRBJ2-2	CASSEAHTSGGPGTGELFF
NA	TRBV5-6	TRBJ1-1	CASSFAHGATEAFF
NA	TRBV5-1	TRBJ1-1	CASSSSFNSGGNTEAFF
once	TRBV10-3	TRBJ2-7	CAISEAMTGPLGEQYF
NA	TRBV7-2	TRBJ1-1	CASSLVGQGARGAEAFF
few	TRBV7-2	TRBJ2-7	CASSLGARGSSYEQYF
NA	TRBV11-2	TRBJ1-1	CASSFSAGAFF
NA	TRBV9	TRBJ2-7	CASSVLPGTLAGAYEQYF
few	TRBV5-4	TRBJ2-2	CASSLGGLANTGELFF
NA	TRBV3-1/TRBV3-2	TRBJ1-1	CASSQTDEAFF
NA	TRBV2	TRBJ1-2	CASSEGTSGYTF